This T cell receptor beta chain was sequenced during a study of blood T cell repertoires in COVID-19. The CDR3 consists of 16 residues. Germline CDR1 is SGHDN and CDR2 is FVKESK. Trimming at V came to 4 bases and at J to 4 bases, leaving 6 bases not matched to a gene. Here immunoSEQ multiplex PCR was the method, and the copy in TCRdb shows in-frame clones only, minus some. The table has about 220,000 clones, over 65% seen once. The gene calls are TRBV14 and TRBJ1-6, with TRBD1 matching over 8 bases. Sequenced material: PBMCs or T cells enriched from blood (not recorded which). The TCR comes from an older woman who had recovered from COVID-19. The DNA of the CDR3 is TGTGCCAGCAGCCTAATGACAGGGGTTTATAATTCACCCCTCCACTTT. Its protein product is CASSLMTGVYNSPLHF.